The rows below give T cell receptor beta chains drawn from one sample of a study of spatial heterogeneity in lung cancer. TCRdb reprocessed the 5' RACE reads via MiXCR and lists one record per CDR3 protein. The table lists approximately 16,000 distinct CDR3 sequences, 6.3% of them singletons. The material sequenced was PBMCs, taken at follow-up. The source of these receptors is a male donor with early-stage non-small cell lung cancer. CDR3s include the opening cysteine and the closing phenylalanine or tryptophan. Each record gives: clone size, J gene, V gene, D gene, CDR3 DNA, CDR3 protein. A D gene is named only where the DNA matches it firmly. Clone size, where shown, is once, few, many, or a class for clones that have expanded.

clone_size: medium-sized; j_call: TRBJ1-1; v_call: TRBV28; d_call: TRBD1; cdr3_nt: TGTGCCAGCCCCGACAGGGAGAACACTGAAGCTTTCTTT; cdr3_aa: CASPDRENTEAFF
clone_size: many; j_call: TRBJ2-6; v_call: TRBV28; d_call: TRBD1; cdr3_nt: TGTGCCAGCAGTTTGGTGGCAGGGGGTCTTTCTGGGGCCAACGTCCTGACTTTC; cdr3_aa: CASSLVAGGLSGANVLTF
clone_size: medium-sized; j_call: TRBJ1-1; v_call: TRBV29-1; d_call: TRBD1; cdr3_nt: TGCAGCGTGACCGGGACAGGGGTGAACACTGAAGCTTTCTTT; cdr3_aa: CSVTGTGVNTEAFF
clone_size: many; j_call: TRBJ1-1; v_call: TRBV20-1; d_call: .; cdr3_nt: TGCAGTGCTGGGTCCACTGAAGCTTTCTTT; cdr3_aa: CSAGSTEAFF
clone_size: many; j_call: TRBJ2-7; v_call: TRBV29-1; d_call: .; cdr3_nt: TGCAGCGCGACAGTCCCAGCTACATACGAGCAGTACTTC; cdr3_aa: CSATVPATYEQYF
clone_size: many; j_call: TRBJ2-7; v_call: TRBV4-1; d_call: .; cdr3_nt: TGCGCCAGCAGCGCCAAGATGATTACTTCGGTCCCTGGGACCGGGACCTACGAGCAGTACTTC; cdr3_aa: CASSAKMITSVPGTGTYEQYF
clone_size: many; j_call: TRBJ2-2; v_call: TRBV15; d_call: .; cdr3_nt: TGTGCCACCAGCAGAGATCACGGGGACGGGGAGCTGTTTTTT; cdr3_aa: CATSRDHGDGELFF
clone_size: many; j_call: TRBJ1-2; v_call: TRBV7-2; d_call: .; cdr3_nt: TGTGCCAGCAGCTTAGCCCAAGGCATCTATGGCTACACCTTC; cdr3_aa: CASSLAQGIYGYTF
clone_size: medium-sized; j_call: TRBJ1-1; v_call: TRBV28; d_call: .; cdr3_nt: TGTGCCAGCAGGCCAGGACAATCGGGCACTGAAGCTTTCTTT; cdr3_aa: CASRPGQSGTEAFF
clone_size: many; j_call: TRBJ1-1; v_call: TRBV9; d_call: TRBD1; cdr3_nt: TGTGCCAGCAGGGGGACAGGGTTGAACACTGAAGCTTTCTTT; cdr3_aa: CASRGTGLNTEAFF
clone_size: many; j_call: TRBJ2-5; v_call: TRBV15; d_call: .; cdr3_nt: TGTGCCACCAGCACCGGCTTCGATAGCGTGGAGACCCAGTACTTC; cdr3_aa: CATSTGFDSVETQYF
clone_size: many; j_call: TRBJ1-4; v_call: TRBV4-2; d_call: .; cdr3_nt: TGTGCCAGCAGCCAAGGGGTGGCGGAAAAACTGTTTTTT; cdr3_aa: CASSQGVAEKLFF
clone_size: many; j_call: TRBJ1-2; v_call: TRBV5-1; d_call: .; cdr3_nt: TGCGCCAGCAGCTTGGAACCTAACTATGGCTACACCTTC; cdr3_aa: CASSLEPNYGYTF
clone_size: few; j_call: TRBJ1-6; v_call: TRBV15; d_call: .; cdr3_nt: TGTGCCACCAGCAGAGATCCGGGGGGTAATTCACCCCTCCACTTT; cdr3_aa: CATSRDPGGNSPLHF
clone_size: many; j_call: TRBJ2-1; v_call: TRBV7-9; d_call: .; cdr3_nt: TGTGCCAGCAGCTTAATCGATGCTCAGGTCGACAATGAGCAGTTCTTC; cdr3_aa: CASSLIDAQVDNEQFF
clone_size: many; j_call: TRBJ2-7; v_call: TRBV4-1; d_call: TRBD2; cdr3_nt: TGCGCCAGCAGCCAATCAACCCCAGGAACTAGCGGGAGCTACGAGCAGTACTTC; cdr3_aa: CASSQSTPGTSGSYEQYF
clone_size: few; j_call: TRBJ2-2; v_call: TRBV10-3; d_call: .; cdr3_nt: TGTGCCATCAGTGACGGGCAGGGGATGAACACCGGGGAGCTGTTTTTT; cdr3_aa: CAISDGQGMNTGELFF
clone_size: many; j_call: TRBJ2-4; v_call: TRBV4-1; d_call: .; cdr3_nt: TGCGCCAGCAGCCCAAGAGGGGCCTTAGCCAAAAACATTCAGTACTTC; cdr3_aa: CASSPRGALAKNIQYF
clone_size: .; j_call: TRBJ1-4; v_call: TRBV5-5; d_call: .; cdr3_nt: TGTGCCAGCAGCTTGGGATCCCCCAATGAAAAACTGTTTTTT; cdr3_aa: CASSLGSPNEKLFF
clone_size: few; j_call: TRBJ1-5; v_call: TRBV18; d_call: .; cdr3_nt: TGTGCCAGCTCATTGGACAGTAATCAGCCCCAGCATTTT; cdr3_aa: CASSLDSNQPQHF
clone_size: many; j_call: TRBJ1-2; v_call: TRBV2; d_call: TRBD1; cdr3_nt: TGTGCCAGCAGCGAGCAGGGGGTTGGCTACACCTTC; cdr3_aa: CASSEQGVGYTF
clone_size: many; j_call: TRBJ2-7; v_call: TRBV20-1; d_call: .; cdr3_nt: TGCAGTGCTAGAAAAGGTCACGAGCAGTACTTC; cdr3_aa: CSARKGHEQYF
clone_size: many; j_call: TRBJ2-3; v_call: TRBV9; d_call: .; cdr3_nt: TGTGCCAGCAGCGTAGAAGCGGTGAACACAGATACGCAGTATTTT; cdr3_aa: CASSVEAVNTDTQYF
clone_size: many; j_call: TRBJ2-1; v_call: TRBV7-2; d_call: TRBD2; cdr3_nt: TGTGCCAGCAGCCCGGGGGGACGTTCACAGAATGAGCAGTTCTTC; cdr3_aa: CASSPGGRSQNEQFF
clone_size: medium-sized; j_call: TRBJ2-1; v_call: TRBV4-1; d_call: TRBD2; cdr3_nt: TGCGCCAGCAGCCAAGCGAACGCGGGAGTAAAGTTCTTC; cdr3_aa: CASSQANAGVKFF
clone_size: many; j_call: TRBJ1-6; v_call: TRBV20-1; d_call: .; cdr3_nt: TGCAGTGCTAGAGATATGGTTAATTCACCCCTCCACTTT; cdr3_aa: CSARDMVNSPLHF
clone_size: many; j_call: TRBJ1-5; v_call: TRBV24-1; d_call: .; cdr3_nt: TGTGCCACCAGTGATCCCCAGCAGCCCCAGCATTTT; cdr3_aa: CATSDPQQPQHF
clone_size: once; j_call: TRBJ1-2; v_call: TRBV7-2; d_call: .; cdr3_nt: TGTGCCAGCAGCTTGAGTAACTATGGCTACACCTTC; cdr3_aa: CASSLSNYGYTF
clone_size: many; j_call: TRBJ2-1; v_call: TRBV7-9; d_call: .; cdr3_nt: TGTGCCAGCAGCTTATTTGCAGCCGGCACGGATGAGCAGTTCTTC; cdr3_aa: CASSLFAAGTDEQFF
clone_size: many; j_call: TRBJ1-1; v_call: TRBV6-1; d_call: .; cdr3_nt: TGTGCCAGCAGTGAATGGACGGGGAACACTGAAGCTTTCTTT; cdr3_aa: CASSEWTGNTEAFF
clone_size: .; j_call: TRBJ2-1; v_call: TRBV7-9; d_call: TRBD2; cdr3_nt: TGTGCCAGCAGCCACCCCCCGGGACTAGCGGGAGGTTGGAACAATGAGCAGTTCTTC; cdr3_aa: CASSHPPGLAGGWNNEQFF
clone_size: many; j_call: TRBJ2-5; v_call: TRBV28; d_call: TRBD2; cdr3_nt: TGTGCCAGCCGAGCGGGAGTCGAGACCCAGTACTTC; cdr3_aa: CASRAGVETQYF
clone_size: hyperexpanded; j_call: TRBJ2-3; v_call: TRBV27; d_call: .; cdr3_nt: TGTGCCAGCAGTTCCCCCACGGAGAGCACAGATACGCAGTATTTT; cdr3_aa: CASSSPTESTDTQYF
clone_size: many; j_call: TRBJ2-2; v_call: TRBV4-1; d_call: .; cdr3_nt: TGCGCCAGCAGGAAGACCGGACCCACCGGGGAGCTGTTTTTT; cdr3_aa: CASRKTGPTGELFF
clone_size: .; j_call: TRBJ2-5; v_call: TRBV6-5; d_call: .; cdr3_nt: TGTGCCAGCAGCCTAGTCCCTCGGGAGATAGGGGAGGAGACCCAGTACTTC; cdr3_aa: CASSLVPREIGEETQYF
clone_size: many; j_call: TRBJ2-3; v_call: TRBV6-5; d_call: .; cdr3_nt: TGTGCCAGCAGTATAGACAGCGAGCGTACGCAGTATTTT; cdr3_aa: CASSIDSERTQYF
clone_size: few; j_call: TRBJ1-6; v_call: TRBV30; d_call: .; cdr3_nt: TGTGCCTGGAACCGCGATGTCAATAATTCACCCCTCCACTTT; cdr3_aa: CAWNRDVNNSPLHF
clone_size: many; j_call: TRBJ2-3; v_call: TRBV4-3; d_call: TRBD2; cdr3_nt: TGCGCCAGCAGCATGAACAAGCGGGAGCTCCTCGGAAGCACAGATACGCAGTATTTT; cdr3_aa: CASSMNKRELLGSTDTQYF
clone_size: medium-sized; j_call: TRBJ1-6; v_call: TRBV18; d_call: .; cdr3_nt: TGTGCCAGCTCACCAGGGGTCTATAATTCACCCCTCCACTTT; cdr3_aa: CASSPGVYNSPLHF
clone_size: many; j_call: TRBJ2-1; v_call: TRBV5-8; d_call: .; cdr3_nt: TGTGCCAGCAACACACGGGACTTCTACAATGAGCAGTTCTTC; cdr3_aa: CASNTRDFYNEQFF
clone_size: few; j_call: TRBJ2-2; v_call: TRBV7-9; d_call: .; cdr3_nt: TGTGCCAGCAGCCCAACCCGGCAGCTGACCGGGGAGCTGTTTTTT; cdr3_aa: CASSPTRQLTGELFF
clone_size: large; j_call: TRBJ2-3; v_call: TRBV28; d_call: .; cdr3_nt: TGTGCCTGTCACGGGGGAACCACAGATACGCAGTATTTT; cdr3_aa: CACHGGTTDTQYF
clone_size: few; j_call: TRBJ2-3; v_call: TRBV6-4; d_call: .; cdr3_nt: TGTGCCAGCAGTGACGCAGATACGCAGTATTTT; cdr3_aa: CASSDADTQYF
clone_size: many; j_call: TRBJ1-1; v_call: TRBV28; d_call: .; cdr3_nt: TGTGCCAGCAGTTCGGCCGGGCAGAACACTGAAGCTTTCTTT; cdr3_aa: CASSSAGQNTEAFF
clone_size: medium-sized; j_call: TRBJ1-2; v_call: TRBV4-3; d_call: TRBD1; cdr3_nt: TGCGCCAGCAGCCAAGATCCCACAGGGGGCCGAGGCTACACCTTC; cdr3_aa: CASSQDPTGGRGYTF
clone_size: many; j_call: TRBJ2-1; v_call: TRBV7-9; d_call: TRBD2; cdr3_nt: TGTGCCAGCAGCCCACGCCGACTAGCGGGAGGGATCTGGGAGTTCTTC; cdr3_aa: CASSPRRLAGGIWEFF
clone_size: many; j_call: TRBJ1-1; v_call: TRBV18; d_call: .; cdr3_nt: TGTGCCAGCTCAAGGGTAAGGGACACTGAAGCTTTCTTT; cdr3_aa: CASSRVRDTEAFF
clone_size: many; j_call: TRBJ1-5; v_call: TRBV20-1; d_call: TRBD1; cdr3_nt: TGCAGTGCCCTGGACAGGGGGCAACAGCCCCAGCATTTT; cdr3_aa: CSALDRGQQPQHF
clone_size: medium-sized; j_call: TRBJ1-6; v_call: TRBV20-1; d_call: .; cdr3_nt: TGCAGTGCCCGACCAGGGAGGGGGTCTAATTCACCCCTCCACTTT; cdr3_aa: CSARPGRGSNSPLHF
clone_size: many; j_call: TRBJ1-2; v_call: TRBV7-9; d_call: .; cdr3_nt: TGTGCCAGCAGCTCTTCCAATAACTATGGCTACACCTTC; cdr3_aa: CASSSSNNYGYTF
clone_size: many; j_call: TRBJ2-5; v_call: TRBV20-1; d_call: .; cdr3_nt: TGCAGTGCTTCCCCCTCGGGAGAGACCCAGTACTTC; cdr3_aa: CSASPSGETQYF
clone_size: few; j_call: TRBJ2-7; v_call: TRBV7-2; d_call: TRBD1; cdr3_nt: TGTGCCAGCAGTCGATCAGCGGGACAGGGGACCAACGAGCAGTACTTC; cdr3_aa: CASSRSAGQGTNEQYF
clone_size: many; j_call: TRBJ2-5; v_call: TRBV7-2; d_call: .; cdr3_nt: TGTGCCAGCAGCTTAACTCACCAAGAGACCCAGTACTTC; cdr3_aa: CASSLTHQETQYF
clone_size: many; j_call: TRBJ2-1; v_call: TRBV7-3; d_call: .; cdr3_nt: TGTGCCAGCAGCTTAGTACTAGCCCCTGGGGATGAGCAGTTCTTC; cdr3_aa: CASSLVLAPGDEQFF
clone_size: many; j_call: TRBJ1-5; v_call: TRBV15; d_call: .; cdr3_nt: TGTGCCACCAGCAGGGGACCGGGGCAGCCCCAGCATTTT; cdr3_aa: CATSRGPGQPQHF
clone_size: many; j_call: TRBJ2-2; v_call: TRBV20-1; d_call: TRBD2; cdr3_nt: TGCAGTGCTGGGAGGGCCTCGGGCACCGGGGAGCTGTTTTTT; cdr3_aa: CSAGRASGTGELFF
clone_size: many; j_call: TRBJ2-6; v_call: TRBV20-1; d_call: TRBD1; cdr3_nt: TGCAGTGCTAGAGATAGGGGGACAGGGGGCGCGTCTGGGGCCAACGTCCTGACTTTC; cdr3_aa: CSARDRGTGGASGANVLTF
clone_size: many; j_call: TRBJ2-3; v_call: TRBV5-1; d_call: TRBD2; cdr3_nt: TGCGCCAGCAGCTTGGGAATAGCGGGACGGGGAGATACGCAGTATTTT; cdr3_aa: CASSLGIAGRGDTQYF
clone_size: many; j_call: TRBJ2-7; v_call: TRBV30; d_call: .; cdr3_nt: TGTGCCTGGAGTGTAGGGGCACTCGAGCAGTACTTC; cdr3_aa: CAWSVGALEQYF
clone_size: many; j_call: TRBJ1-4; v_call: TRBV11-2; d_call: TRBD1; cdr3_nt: TGTGCCAGCAGCGTGGGACAGGGGGGTAATGAAAAACTGTTTTTT; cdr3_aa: CASSVGQGGNEKLFF